The 23 T cell receptor beta chains presented below share a single source sample, sequenced in a study of cytomegalovirus exposure and HLA in healthy donors (TCRdb year 2017). Libraries were constructed by the immunoSEQ multiplex PCR assay. A mixture of 60 forward primers for TCR Vbeta segments and 13 reverse primers for TCR Jbeta segments was used in the multiplex PCR. TCRdb provides this immuneACCESS table in a form limited to in-frame rearrangements. Some clones are lacking; in checked studies, under half of them reflect an unresolved V gene, and why the rest are absent is not known. This sample comprises approximately 220,000 clones, over 60% of them detected only once. The ten largest make up roughly 1.9% of the sample. The sequenced material came from PBMCs. The origin of the receptors is a male donor in good health and CMV-seronegative.

V and J are TRBV12-5 and TRBJ1-1; maybe TRBD1 (5 bases). From germline, CDR1 is LGHNT and CDR2 FRNRAP. The V and J ends lost 2 bases and 6 bases respectively, with 16 bases between them. The CDR3 is made up of 15 amino acids. In nucleotides, the CDR3 is TGTGCTAGTGGTTTGAACGATAGGGGCGCCGCTGAAGCTTTCTTT. Its translation is CASGLNDRGAAEAFF.

The gene calls are TRBV6-4 and TRBJ1-2; no definite D call. Per the germline V gene, CDR1 is MRHNA and CDR2 is SNTAGT. Trimming shortened V by 2 bases and J by 8 bases, and 15 bases separated the two germline ends. This CDR3 comprises 14 residues. CDR3 residues: CASSDPPNIWGYTF. In nucleotides, the CDR3 is TGTGCCAGCAGTGACCCGCCCAACATATGGGGCTACACCTTC.

The V and J genes are TRBV6-6 and TRBJ2-4; 10 bases align to TRBD2. The CDR3 has 13 amino acids. CDR1 MNHNY and CDR2 SVGAGI come from the germline V gene (reference sequence). V trimming: 10 bases; J trimming: 7 bases; junction bases outside the gene matches: 7. The CDR3 DNA reads TGTGCCACAGCTAGCGGGAGAAATAACATTCAGTACTTC. Its protein product is CATASGRNNIQYF.

This chain connects TRBV11-1 to TRBJ2-1; no firm D call. This CDR3 comprises 11 residues. Trimming shortened V by 5 bases and J by 10 bases, and 9 bases separated the two germline ends. The V gene's germline CDR1 is SGHAT and CDR2 FQDESV (reference sequence). The CDR3 nucleotides are TGTGCCAGCAGCCTAAATCTCGAGCAGTTCTTC. This gives the protein CASSLNLEQFF. Full variable domain (remainder filled in from reference TRBV11-1 and TRBJ2-1): EAEVAQSPRYKITEKSQAVAFWCDPISGHATLYWYRQILGQGPELLVQFQDESVVDDSQLPKDRFSAERLKGVDSTLKIQPAELGDSAMYLCASSLNLEQFFGPGTRLTVL.

The CDR3 DNA reads TGTGCCACCAGCACGGGACAGGGAGGCACTGAAGCTTTCTTT. Its protein product is CATSTGQGGTEAFF. V and J are TRBV15 and TRBJ1-1, with 9 bases lining up with TRBD1. Germline CDR1 LNHNV, CDR2 YYDKDF (reference sequence). Germline trimming cut 4 bases from V and 4 bases from J; bases unmatched to any gene: 4. The CDR3 has 14 amino acids.

This chain connects TRBV19 to TRBJ2-6, with a tentative D call TRBD1 (6 bases). The CDR3 has 16 amino acids. In germline, CDR1 is LNHDA, CDR2 SQIVND (reference sequence). Between the trimmed V and J ends, which lost 9 bases and 1 base, there was a span of 16 bases. For the CDR3, the DNA is TGTGCCAGCGATCCGGGACAACTATCTGGGGCCAACGTCCTGACTTTC. Amino acid sequence: CASDPGQLSGANVLTF.

This clone was seen a handful of times. The V gene is TRBV25-1, the J gene TRBJ2-2, with D possibly TRBD2 on 6 matching bases. Trimming pared 0 bases from V and 7 bases from J, leaving 9 bases between. CDR3 size: 14 residues. The germline CDR1 and CDR2 sequences are MGHDK and SYGVNS. The CDR3 region has the DNA TGTGCCAGCAGTGAATATCCGGAGGGCGGGGAGCTGTTTTTT. Residues: CASSEYPEGGELFF.

The chain links TRBV6-5 to TRBJ1-2, with unresolved D. With 6 bases removed from V and 0 bases from J, the gap between germline ends came to 8 bases. This CDR3 has 13 residues. The V gene's germline CDR1 is MNHEY and CDR2 SVGAGI. The CDR3 sequence is CASSQYTNYGYTF. The CDR3 nucleotides read TGTGCCAGCAGCCAATACACTAACTATGGCTACACCTTC.

The genes are TRBV10-2 and TRBJ2-7; 9 positions agree with TRBD1. Trimming removed 7 bases from V and 4 bases from J; junction bases left unmatched: 2. Germline CDR1 is WSHSY and CDR2 is SAAADI. This CDR3 is built from 12 residues. The CDR3 loop is CASKQGAYEQYF. The CDR3 DNA follows: TGCGCCAGCAAACAGGGGGCTTACGAGCAGTACTTC.

The CDR3 coding sequence is TGTGCCAGCAGCTTAGAAGGGGCCACTGAAGCTTTCTTT. This encodes CASSLEGATEAFF. The chain uses TRBV7-9 and TRBJ1-1, with TRBD1 as a possible D gene (5 bases). Germline lookup yields CDR1 SEHNR and CDR2 FQNEAQ (reference sequence). Trimming removed 1 base from V and 4 bases from J, with 7 bases in between. The CDR3 spans 13 residues.

The V gene is TRBV2, the J gene TRBJ2-7; TRBD1 aligns across 8 bases. Trimming cost V 2 bases and J 2 bases; bases outside gene matches: 11. The CDR3 is 17 amino acids. The V gene's germline CDR1 is SNHLY and CDR2 FYNNEI. CDR3 DNA sequence: TGTGCCAGCAGTGAACCCTCCGACAGGGGTTGGACCTACGAGCAGTACTTC. Amino acids: CASSEPSDRGWTYEQYF.

This clone was recorded a few times. The CDR3 sequence is CASSQVLRDRAIYGYTF. In nucleotides, the CDR3 is TGCGCCAGCAGCCAAGTACTTAGGGACAGGGCCATCTATGGCTACACCTTC. V gene TRBV4-3 combines with J gene TRBJ1-2, with TRBD1 matching over 9 bases. The CDR3 is 17 amino acids. With V trimmed by 1 base and J by 4 bases, 10 bases remained unmatched. Germline V lookup: CDR1 LGHNA, CDR2 YSLEER.

The rearrangement joins TRBV5-1 to TRBJ2-7; 8 nucleotides agree with TRBD1. The CDR3 contains 14 residues. V lost 0 bases, J lost 3 bases, and 2 bases stayed unmatched. Germline V lookup: CDR1 SGHRS, CDR2 YFSETQ. The chain's CDR3 is CASSLGGQGYEQYF. DNA of the CDR3: TGCGCCAGCAGCTTGGGTGGACAGGGCTACGAGCAGTACTTC. The full variable domain, its missing parts supplied by reference TRBV5-1 and TRBJ2-7, is KAGVTQTPRYLIKTRGQQVTLSCSPISGHRSVSWYQQTPGQGLQFLFEYFSETQRNKGNFPGRFSGRQFSNSRSEMNVSTLELGDSALYLCASSLGGQGYEQYFGPGTRLTVT.

This clone was recorded only once. This chain links TRBV18 with TRBJ2-5; D possibly corresponds to TRBD1 (5 bases). The CDR3 is made up of 14 amino acids. Germline CDR1 reads KGHSH; CDR2 reads LQKENI. V shed 0 bases and J shed 5 bases, with 10 bases lying between them. The CDR3 reads CASSPPGVRETQYF. The CDR3 DNA reads TGTGCCAGCTCACCACCAGGGGTAAGGGAGACCCAGTACTTC.

The V call is TRBV29-1, the J call TRBJ1-2; D may be TRBD1 (6 bases). CDR1 and CDR2 (germline): SQVTM, ANQGSEA. Trimming took off 6 bases at V and 0 bases at J, with 11 bases between the two ends. The CDR3 length is 13 residues. The CDR3 protein is CSVIGGANYGYTF. The CDR3 DNA is TGCAGCGTGATAGGGGGTGCTAACTATGGCTACACCTTC.

This clone was counted a few times. The chain links TRBV4-1 to TRBJ1-1; 8 bases are shared with TRBD1. V was clipped by 5 bases and J by 5 bases; unmatched bases: 7. Per the germline V gene, CDR1 is MGHRA and CDR2 is YSYEKL. The CDR3 spans 14 residues. The CDR3: CASSSGRGLTEAFF. The DNA for the CDR3 is TGCGCCAGCAGCTCCGGCAGGGGGCTGACTGAAGCTTTCTTT.

This clone was detected only a few times. The V gene is TRBV7-8, the J gene TRBJ1-2; D gene ambiguous. The CDR3 is made up of 15 amino acids. V shed 0 bases and J shed 6 bases, with 14 bases lying between them. Germline lookup yields CDR1 SGHVS and CDR2 FQNEAQ. The DNA of the CDR3 is TGTGCCAGCAGCTTAGCTTCGGGGTCGAGTGATGGCTACACCTTC. Protein product: CASSLASGSSDGYTF. The full variable domain, rest sourced from reference TRBV7-8 and TRBJ1-2, is GAGVSQSPRYKVAKRGQDVALRCDPISGHVSLFWYQQALGQGPEFLTYFQNEAQLDKSGLPSDRFFAERPEGSVSTLKIQRTQQEDSAVYLCASSLASGSSDGYTFGSGTRLTVV.

The CDR3 spells CASSLTGGEMHEQFF. In DNA, the CDR3 is TGTGCCAGCAGTTTAACAGGGGGGGAGATGCATGAGCAGTTCTTC. V gene TRBV27 combines with J gene TRBJ2-1; D perhaps matches TRBD1 (8 bases). Germline-derived CDR1 and CDR2 are MNHEY and SMNVEV (reference sequence). The CDR3 sequence is 15 residues long. V was trimmed by 2 bases and J by 8 bases, leaving 16 bases between them.

CDR3 sequence: CASRKKPGQGSYEQYF. The CDR3 DNA follows: TGTGCCAGCAGAAAAAAGCCGGGACAGGGCTCCTACGAGCAGTACTTC. V and J are TRBV7-2 and TRBJ2-7, with TRBD1 matching over 9 bases. CDR1 and CDR2 from the germline V gene are SGHTA and FQGNSA. After removal of 6 bases from V and 0 bases from J, the junction contained 9 bases not matched to a gene. The CDR3 consists of 16 residues.

This clone was recorded only once. The chain carries TRBV4-1 and TRBJ1-1; a weak D match, TRBD1 (6 bases). Trimming pared 1 base from V and 6 bases from J, leaving 9 bases between. Looked up from germline, CDR1 is MGHRA and CDR2 is YSYEKL. The CDR3 is 13 amino acids. The CDR3 DNA follows: TGCGCCAGCAGCCAAGCAGGGGTAGCTGAAGCTTTCTTT. It encodes CASSQAGVAEAFF.

This chain links TRBV7-9 with TRBJ1-1; D is unclear. The CDR3 spans 15 residues. Germline CDR1 reads SEHNR; CDR2 reads FQNEAQ (reference sequence). The V end was cut by 2 bases, the J end by 3 bases, with 13 bases between. The CDR3 region has the DNA TGTGCCAGCAGCTTACTTGGCCCCCCAGACACTGAAGCTTTCTTT. It codes for CASSLLGPPDTEAFF.

The chain has TRBV29-1 and TRBJ2-7; D is perhaps TRBD2 (5 bases). The CDR3 runs to 12 residues. Trimming pared 0 bases from V and 6 bases from J, leaving 9 bases between. Germline V CDR1 and CDR2: SQVTM, ANQGSEA. The CDR3 sequence is CSVEDLRGEQYF. The CDR3 DNA follows: TGCAGCGTTGAAGATCTTCGGGGCGAGCAGTACTTC.

The chain combines TRBV6-1 with TRBJ2-7; 9 nucleotides align to TRBD1. Trimming removed 5 bases from V and 6 bases from J; junction bases left unmatched: 2. Germline V gene data show CDR1 as MNHNS and CDR2 as SASEGT. This CDR3 comprises 12 residues. This chain's CDR3 is CASSTDRGEQYF. The CDR3 nucleotides are TGTGCCAGCAGTACGGACAGGGGCGAGCAGTACTTC.